Below, 8 T cell receptor beta chains from the same sample are listed, as sequenced in a study of CD8+ T cells in alopecia areata. TCR sequencing used cDNA made by reverse transcription of extracted RNA. Measured with immunoSEQ multiplex PCR; TCRdb has only the in-frame clones, and not every one. The sample has more than 75,000 clones, 41% seen once; the top ten hold roughly 1.3%. Sequencing was done on a sample of CD4+ T cells sorted from blood. The receptors were gathered from a human donor with alopecia areata.

This clone was detected only a few times. The chain employs TRBV28 and TRBJ2-7; 8 nucleotides line up with TRBD1. Trimming cost V 5 bases and J 3 bases; bases outside gene matches: 3. Germline V gives CDR1 MDHEN, CDR2 SYDVKM. CDR3 length: 13 residues. The CDR3 DNA reads as TGTGCCAGCAGTATGGACAGGGTCTACGAGCAGTACTTC. Translated, it gives CASSMDRVYEQYF. Using reference TRBV28 and TRBJ2-7 for the parts outside the CDR3, the full variable domain is DVKVTQSSRYLVKRTGEKVFLECVQDMDHENMFWYRQDPGLGLRLIYFSYDVKMKEKGDIPEGYSVSREKKERFSLILESASTNQTSMYLCASSMDRVYEQYFGPGTRLTVT.

The V call is TRBV29-1, the J call TRBJ2-1; D possibly uses TRBD1 or TRBD2 (5 bases each). The CDR3 runs to 13 residues. The V end was cut by 7 bases, the J end by 1 base, with 11 bases between. CDR1 and CDR2 from the germline V gene are SQVTM and ANQGSEA. The chain's CDR3 is CSASGRSYNEQFF. DNA of the CDR3: TGCAGCGCCTCGGGACGGTCCTACAATGAGCAGTTCTTC.

CDR3 protein: CAWSMAGRGGNQPQHF. Written as DNA, the CDR3 is TGTGCCTGGAGTATGGCCGGGAGAGGAGGAAATCAGCCCCAGCATTTT. The chain has TRBV30 and TRBJ1-5; D uncertain. Germline loops: CDR1 GTSNPN, CDR2 SVGIG (reference sequence). V lost 2 bases, J lost 4 bases, and 18 bases lay in between. The CDR3 is made up of 16 amino acids.

The J gene is TRBJ2-5, the V gene TRBV9; a possible D gene is TRBD1 (5 bases). The germline V gene encodes CDR1 SGDLS and CDR2 YYNGEE. The V end lost 2 bases, the J end lost 1 base, and 9 bases lay between the germline ends. The CDR3 spans 14 residues. The CDR3 DNA follows: TGTGCCAGCAGCGTCGGCAGGGCCCAAGAGACCCAGTACTTC. Encoded protein: CASSVGRAQETQYF. Using reference TRBV9 and TRBJ2-5 for the parts outside the CDR3, the full variable domain is DSGVTQTPKHLITATGQRVTLRCSPRSGDLSVYWYQQSLDQGLQFLIQYYNGEERAKGNILERFSAQQFPDLHSELNLSSLELGDSALYFCASSVGRAQETQYFGPGTRLLVL.

The rearrangement uses TRBV7-4 and TRBJ1-4; D uncertain. The CDR3 covers 12 residues. CDR1 and CDR2 from the germline V gene are SGHVT and SQSDAQ. V lost 8 bases and J 6 bases, leaving 10 bases between the germline ends. In DNA, the CDR3 is TGTGCCAGCGCCTGTGCCCATGAAAAACTGTTTTTT. Encoded protein: CASACAHEKLFF.

This clone was counted only a few times. V and J are TRBV6-5 and TRBJ2-7; D ambiguous. Trimming shortened V by 4 bases and J by 2 bases, and 9 bases separated the two germline ends. Germline-derived CDR1 and CDR2 are MNHEY and SVGAGI. The length of the CDR3 is 13 residues. The CDR3 region has the DNA TGTGCCAGCAGTTCTGACGGCACCTACGAGCAGTACTTC. Encoded protein: CASSSDGTYEQYF.

The CDR3 loop reads CASRQGALGTDTQYF. CDR3 in DNA: TGTGCCAGCAGACAGGGGGCGCTCGGCACAGATACGCAGTATTTT. The chain uses TRBV2 and TRBJ2-3; 9 nucleotides agree with TRBD1. Germline CDR1 SNHLY, CDR2 FYNNEI. J lost 1 base, V lost 6 bases, and 5 bases had no gene match. The CDR3 totals 15 residues.

The chain links TRBV2 to TRBJ2-1; TRBD2 agrees at 7 bases. The CDR3 loop spans 16 amino acids. The V gene end was trimmed by 7 bases and the J gene end by 2 bases; junction bases not matched to a gene: 11. Germline values: CDR1 SNHLY, CDR2 FYNNEI. The CDR3 nucleotides read TGTGCCAGCACCAAGGGAGGGGCAGGTACCTACAATGAGCAGTTCTTC. Amino acids: CASTKGGAGTYNEQFF.